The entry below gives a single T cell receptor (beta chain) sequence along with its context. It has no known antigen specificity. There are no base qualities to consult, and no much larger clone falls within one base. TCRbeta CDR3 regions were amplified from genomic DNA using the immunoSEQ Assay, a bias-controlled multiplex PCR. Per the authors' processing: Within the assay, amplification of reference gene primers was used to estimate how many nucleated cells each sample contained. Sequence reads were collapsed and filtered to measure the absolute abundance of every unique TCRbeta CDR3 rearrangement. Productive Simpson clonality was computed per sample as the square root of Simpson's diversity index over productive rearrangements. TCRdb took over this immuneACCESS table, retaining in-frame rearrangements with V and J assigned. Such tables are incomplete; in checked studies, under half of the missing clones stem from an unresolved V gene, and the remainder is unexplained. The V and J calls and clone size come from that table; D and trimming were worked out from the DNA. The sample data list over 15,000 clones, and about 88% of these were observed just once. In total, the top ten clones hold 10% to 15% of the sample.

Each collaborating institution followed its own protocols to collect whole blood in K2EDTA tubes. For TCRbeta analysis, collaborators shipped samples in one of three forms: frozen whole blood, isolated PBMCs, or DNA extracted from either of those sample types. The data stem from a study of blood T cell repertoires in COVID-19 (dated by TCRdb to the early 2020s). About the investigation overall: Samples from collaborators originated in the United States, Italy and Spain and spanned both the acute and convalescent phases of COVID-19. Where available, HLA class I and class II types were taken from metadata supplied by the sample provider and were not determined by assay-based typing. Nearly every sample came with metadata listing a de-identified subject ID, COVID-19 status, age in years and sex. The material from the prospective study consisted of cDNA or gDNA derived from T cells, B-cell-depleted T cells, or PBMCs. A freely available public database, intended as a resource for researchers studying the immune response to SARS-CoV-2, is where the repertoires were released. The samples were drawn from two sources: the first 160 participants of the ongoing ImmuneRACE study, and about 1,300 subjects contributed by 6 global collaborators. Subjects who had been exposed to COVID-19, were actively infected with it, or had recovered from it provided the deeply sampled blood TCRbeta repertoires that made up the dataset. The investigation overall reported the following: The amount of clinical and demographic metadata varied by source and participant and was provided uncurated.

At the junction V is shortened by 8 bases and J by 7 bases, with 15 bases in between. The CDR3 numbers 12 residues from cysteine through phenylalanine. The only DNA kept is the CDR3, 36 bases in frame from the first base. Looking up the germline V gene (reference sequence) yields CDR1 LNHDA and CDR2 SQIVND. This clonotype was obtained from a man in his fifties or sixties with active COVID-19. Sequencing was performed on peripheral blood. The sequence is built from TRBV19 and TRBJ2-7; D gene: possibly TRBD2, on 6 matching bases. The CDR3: CASAGPSWEQYF. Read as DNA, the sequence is TGTGCCAGTGCGGGGCCTTCGTGGGAGCAGTACTTC.